This T cell receptor (beta chain) was observed in a study of blood T cell repertoires in COVID-19. Study context: Samples representing acute and convalescent COVID-19 were sourced from the United States, Italy and Spain. PBMCs, B-cell-depleted T cells, or T cells provided the cDNA or gDNA that made up the material.

Germline trimming cut 2 bases from V and 7 bases from J; bases unmatched to any gene: 3. CDR1 and CDR2 (germline): MNHEY, SMNVEV (reference sequence). The CDR3 is 13 amino acids. About this clone itself: Other DNA sequences in the sample encode the same CDR3.

In the original processing: Amplification of reference gene primers provided the estimated nucleated cell counts. Profiling relied on immunoSEQ multiplex PCR, and the TCRdb table lists in-frame clones only, not all of them. V, J and clone size were drawn from that table, and D and trimming were deduced from the DNA. This table holds some 180,000 clones, 70% to 90% found once. V usage is TRBV27 and J usage is TRBJ1-2; 8 nucleotides align to TRBD1. Sequenced sample: peripheral blood. The origin of this receptor is a man between 45 and 60 years old who had recovered from COVID-19. The CDR3: CASSLQGAGGYTF. The DNA for the CDR3 is TGTGCCAGCAGTTTACAGGGGGCGGGTGGCTACACCTTC.